Here is one TCR beta chain with its context. The antigen remains undetermined. This CDR3 is built from 14 residues. V was clipped by 5 bases and J by 3 bases; unmatched bases: 5. From germline, CDR1 is SGHRS and CDR2 YFSETQ. The data belong to a study of blood T cells in healthy people across ages. Total RNA was isolated from each sample in quantities of at least 6 micrograms. Points from the study as a whole: Across samples, TCR beta diversity tracked strongly with naive T cell percentage. Lack of knowledge of donor CMV status possibly confounded expanded clonotype changes.

For the second PCR, which ran for about 6 to 11 cycles, a sample-barcoded 5' primer and a J-beta primer mix were used. Each cDNA molecule was tagged by a template-switch adaptor that had 12 random nucleotides. TCRdb itself ran the 5' RACE reads through MiXCR, one entry per CDR3 protein. The data show 1.5 million to 2 million distinct CDR3 sequences, roughly 43% seen once. The V and J genes are TRBV5-1 and TRBJ1-2; TRBD1 agrees at 9 bases. The receptor's source is a human donor in good health. Input material: blood. In nucleotides, the CDR3 is TGCGCCAGCAGGTCGGACAGGGGATACTATGGCTACACCTTC. It codes for CASRSDRGYYGYTF.